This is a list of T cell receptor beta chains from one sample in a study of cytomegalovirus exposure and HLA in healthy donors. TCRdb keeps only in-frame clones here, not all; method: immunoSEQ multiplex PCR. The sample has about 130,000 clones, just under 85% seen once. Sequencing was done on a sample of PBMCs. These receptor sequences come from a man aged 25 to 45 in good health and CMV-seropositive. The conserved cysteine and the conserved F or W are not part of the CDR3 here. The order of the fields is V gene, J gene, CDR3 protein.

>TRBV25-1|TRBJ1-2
ASSEQGNYGYT
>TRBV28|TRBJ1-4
ASSFLLGSEKLF
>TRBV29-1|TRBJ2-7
SVVWTGGVEQY
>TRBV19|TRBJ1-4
ASRDTNEKLF
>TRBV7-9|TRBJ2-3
ASSRPRSGTDTQY
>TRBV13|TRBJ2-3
ASSYDRGGRTDTQY
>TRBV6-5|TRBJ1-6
ASSATGLYNSPLH
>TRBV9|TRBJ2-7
ASSPTGTYEQY
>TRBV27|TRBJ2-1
ASSVLSGGAVRHEQF
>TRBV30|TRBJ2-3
AWRTSGNLGGTQY
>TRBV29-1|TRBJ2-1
SVDFINEQF
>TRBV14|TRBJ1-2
ASSQVAEYGYT
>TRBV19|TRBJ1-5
ASSSFEQGIYGNQPQH
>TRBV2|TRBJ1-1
ASKKGLGDRTEAF
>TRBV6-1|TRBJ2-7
ASSSHRVGGDEQY
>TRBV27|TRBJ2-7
ASSLTPIYEQY
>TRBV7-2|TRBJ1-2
ASSPYSGTSYGYT
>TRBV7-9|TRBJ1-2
ASSLGQGLNYGYT
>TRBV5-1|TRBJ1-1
ASSLDLDGSAEAF
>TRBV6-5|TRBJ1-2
ASSTTQGAEGYT
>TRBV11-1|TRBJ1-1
ASSLASGNTEAF
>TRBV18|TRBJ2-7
ASSATPGQPYEQY
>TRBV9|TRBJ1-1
ASSEQGAYEAF
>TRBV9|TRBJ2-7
ASSGEDSNYEQY
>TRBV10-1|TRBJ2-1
ASSETGLSSYNEQF
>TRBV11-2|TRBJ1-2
ASSAGTGIRYGYT
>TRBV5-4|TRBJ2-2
ASSRRQVAWAGELF
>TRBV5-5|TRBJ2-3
ASSLPGTGRTDTQY
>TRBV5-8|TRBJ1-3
ASSLPGQRAGNTIY
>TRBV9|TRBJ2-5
ASSRGETQY
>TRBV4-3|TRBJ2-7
ASSQAPGQGRYEQY
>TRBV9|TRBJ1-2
ASSVDVGGLANYGYT
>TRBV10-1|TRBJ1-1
ASSEEGRNTEAF
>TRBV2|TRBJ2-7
ASSGSGGLPYEQY
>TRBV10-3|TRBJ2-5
AIGGGGYQETQY
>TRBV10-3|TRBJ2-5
ATGPGLAGAQETQY
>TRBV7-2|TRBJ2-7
ASSQPGGTYEQY
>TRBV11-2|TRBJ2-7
ASSFTSGPYEQY
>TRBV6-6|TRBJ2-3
ASRRGLAGTDTQY
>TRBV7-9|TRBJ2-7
ASSLAGQGPHEQY
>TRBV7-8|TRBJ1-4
ASRGGGKTNEKLF
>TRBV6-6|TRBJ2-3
ASRAGLAGTDTQY
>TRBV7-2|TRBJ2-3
ASSFPPRDTQY
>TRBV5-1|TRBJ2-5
ASSTGQIQETQY
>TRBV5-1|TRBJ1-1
ASSLRENTEAF
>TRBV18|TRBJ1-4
ASSAATNEKLF
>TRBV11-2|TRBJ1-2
ASSPGQLFLGYT
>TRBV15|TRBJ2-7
ATSRDLSATYEQY
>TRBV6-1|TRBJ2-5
ASSGGGQQQETQY
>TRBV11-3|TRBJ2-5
ASSLQGGETQY
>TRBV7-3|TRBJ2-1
ASRTSGGNNEQF
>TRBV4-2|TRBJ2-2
ASSEATGTGTGELF
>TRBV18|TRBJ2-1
ASSPIRGQYNEQF
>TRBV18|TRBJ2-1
ASSPLKNEQF
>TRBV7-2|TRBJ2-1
ASSLQLAGGDNEQF
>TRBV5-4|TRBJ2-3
ASSPGLQRGTDTQY
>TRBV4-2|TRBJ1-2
ASKEVRSNYGYT